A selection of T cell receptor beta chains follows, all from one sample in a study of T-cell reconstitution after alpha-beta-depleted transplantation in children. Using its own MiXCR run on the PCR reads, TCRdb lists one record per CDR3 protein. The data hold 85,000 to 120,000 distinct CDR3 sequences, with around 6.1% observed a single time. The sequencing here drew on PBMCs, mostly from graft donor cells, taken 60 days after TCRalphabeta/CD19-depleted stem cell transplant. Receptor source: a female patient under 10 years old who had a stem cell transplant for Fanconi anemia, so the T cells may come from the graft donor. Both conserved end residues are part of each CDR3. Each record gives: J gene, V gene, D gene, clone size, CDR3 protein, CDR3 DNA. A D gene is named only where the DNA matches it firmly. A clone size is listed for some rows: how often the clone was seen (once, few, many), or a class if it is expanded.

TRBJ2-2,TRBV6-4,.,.,CASSEMRNTGELFF,TGTGCCAGCAGTGAGATGCGGAACACCGGGGAGCTGTTTTTT
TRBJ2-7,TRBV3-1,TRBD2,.,CTIRHTGTSGGAVNEQYF,TGTACCATCAGACATACCGGGACTAGCGGGGGGGCCGTGAACGAGCAGTACTTC
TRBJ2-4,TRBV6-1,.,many,CASSEYDGSAKNIQYF,TGTGCCAGCAGTGAATACGACGGAAGCGCCAAAAACATTCAGTACTTC
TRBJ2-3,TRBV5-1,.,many,CASRGFGSSTADTQYF,TGCGCCAGCAGGGGTTTCGGCAGTTCTACCGCAGATACGCAGTATTTT
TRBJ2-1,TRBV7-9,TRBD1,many,CASSLAGTGEINEQFF,TGTGCCAGCAGCTTAGCCGGGACAGGGGAGATTAATGAGCAGTTCTTC
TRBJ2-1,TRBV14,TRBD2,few,CASSWRGGYNEQFF,TGTGCCAGCAGCTGGCGGGGGGGCTACAATGAGCAGTTCTTC
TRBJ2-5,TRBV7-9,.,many,CASSLGGAVRGTQYF,TGTGCCAGCAGCTTAGGGGGAGCCGTACGAGGGACCCAGTACTTC
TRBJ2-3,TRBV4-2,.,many,CASSQEGGTDTDTQYF,TGTGCCAGCAGCCAAGAGGGCGGGACGGACACAGATACGCAGTATTTT
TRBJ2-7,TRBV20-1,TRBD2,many,CSAGRLAVSYEQYF,TGCAGTGCTGGTCGACTAGCGGTTTCCTACGAGCAGTACTTC
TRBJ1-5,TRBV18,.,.,CASSATGANQPQHF,TGTGCCAGCTCAGCGACAGGTGCGAATCAGCCCCAGCATTTT
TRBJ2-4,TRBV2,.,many,CASSDVGVGKNIQYF,TGTGCCAGCAGTGATGTCGGTGTGGGAAAAAACATTCAGTACTTC
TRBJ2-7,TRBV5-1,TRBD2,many,CASSPGLAGGGSSYEQYF,TGCGCCAGCAGTCCCGGACTAGCGGGCGGAGGGAGCTCCTACGAGCAGTACTTC
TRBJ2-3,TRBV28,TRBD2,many,CASSTLGRGGLGDTQYF,TGTGCCAGCAGTACTTTAGGGCGGGGGGGCCTTGGAGATACGCAGTATTTT
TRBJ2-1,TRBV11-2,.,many,CASSLVGLDNEQFF,TGTGCCAGCAGCTTGGTAGGGCTCGACAATGAGCAGTTCTTC
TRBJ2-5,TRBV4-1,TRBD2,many,CASSHIKGLGETQYF,TGCGCCAGCAGCCACATCAAAGGACTAGGAGAGACCCAGTACTTC
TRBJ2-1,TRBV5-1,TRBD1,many,CASSFVAGGSYNEQFF,TGCGCCAGCAGCTTTGTAGCAGGGGGTTCCTACAATGAGCAGTTCTTC
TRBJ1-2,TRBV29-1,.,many,CSVDGLPDLNYGYTF,TGCAGCGTTGACGGTCTGCCAGACTTGAACTATGGCTACACCTTC
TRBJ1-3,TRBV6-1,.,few,CASSSLGSGLLGNTIYF,TGTGCCAGCAGCTCGCTGGGATCAGGGCTTCTCGGAAACACCATATATTTT
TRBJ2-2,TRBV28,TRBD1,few,CASTTTGGPSQSNTGELFF,TGTGCCAGCACCACGACAGGGGGCCCCTCCCAATCGAACACCGGGGAGCTGTTTTTT
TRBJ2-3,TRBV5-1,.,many,CASSLRTPYTDTQYF,TGCGCCAGCAGCTTGCGAACTCCATACACAGATACGCAGTATTTT
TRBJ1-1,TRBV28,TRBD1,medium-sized,CASSLTGLVRDTEAFF,TGTGCCAGCAGTCTGACAGGGTTGGTGAGAGACACTGAAGCTTTCTTT
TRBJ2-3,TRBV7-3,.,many,CASSFDRFTDTQYF,TGTGCCAGCAGCTTCGACCGCTTCACAGATACGCAGTATTTT
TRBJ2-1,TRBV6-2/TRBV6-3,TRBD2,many,CASSKSRQAGLVFNEQFF,TGTGCCAGCAGCAAGAGTAGGCAAGCCGGACTAGTCTTCAATGAGCAGTTCTTC
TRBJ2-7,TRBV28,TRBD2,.,CASTLGREGSYEQYF,TGTGCCAGCACTCTCGGGCGGGAGGGCTCCTACGAGCAGTACTTC
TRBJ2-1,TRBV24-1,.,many,CATRQGPVGGEQFF,TGTGCCACCAGACAAGGTCCCGTTGGGGGTGAGCAGTTCTTC
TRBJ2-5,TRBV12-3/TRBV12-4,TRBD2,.,CASSPGLAGVGVQETQYF,TGTGCCAGCAGTCCAGGGCTAGCGGGAGTTGGGGTCCAAGAGACCCAGTACTTC
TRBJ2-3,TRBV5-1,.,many,CASSLGDSTDTQYF,TGCGCCAGCAGCTTGGGGGATAGCACAGATACGCAGTATTTT
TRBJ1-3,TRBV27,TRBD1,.,CASSPPRWGTGRGNTIYF,TGTGCCAGCTCTCCCCCAAGATGGGGGACAGGGAGGGGAAACACCATATATTTT
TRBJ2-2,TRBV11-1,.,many,CASSLLTSSTGELFF,TGTGCCAGCAGCTTACTAACATCTTCCACCGGGGAGCTGTTTTTT
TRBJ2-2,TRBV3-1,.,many,CASGLRGAGELFF,TGTGCCAGCGGACTCCGGGGTGCCGGGGAGCTGTTTTTT
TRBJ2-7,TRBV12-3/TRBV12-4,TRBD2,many,CASSRTSGGVLFHEQYF,TGTGCCAGCAGCCGGACTAGCGGGGGAGTTTTGTTTCACGAGCAGTACTTC
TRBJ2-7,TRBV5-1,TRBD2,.,CASSRQAGGTSYEQYF,TGCGCCAGCAGCCGACAAGCGGGGGGGACCTCCTACGAGCAGTACTTC
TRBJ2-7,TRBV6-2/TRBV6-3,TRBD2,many,CASSYPREGYEQYF,TGTGCCAGCAGTTATCCCCGGGAGGGGTACGAGCAGTACTTC
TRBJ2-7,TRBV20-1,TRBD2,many,CSASGTFSYEQYF,TGCAGTGCGAGCGGGACTTTCTCCTACGAGCAGTACTTC
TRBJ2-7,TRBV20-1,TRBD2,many,CSARDPAGLVSAYEQYF,TGCAGTGCTAGAGATCCGGCAGGACTAGTTAGCGCCTACGAGCAGTACTTC
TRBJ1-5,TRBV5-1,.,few,CASSLDGVSNQPQHF,TGCGCCAGCAGCTTGGACGGAGTGAGCAATCAGCCCCAGCATTTT
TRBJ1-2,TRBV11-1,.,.,CASSFNIKRSGDYGYTF,TGTGCCAGCAGCTTCAACATTAAACGCTCGGGTGACTATGGCTACACCTTC
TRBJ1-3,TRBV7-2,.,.,CASSLAPGHGNTIYF,TGTGCCAGCAGCTTAGCACCGGGGCACGGAAACACCATATATTTT
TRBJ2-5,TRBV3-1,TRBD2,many,CASSQEGLAGDQETQYF,TGTGCCAGCAGCCAAGAGGGACTAGCGGGGGACCAAGAGACCCAGTACTTC
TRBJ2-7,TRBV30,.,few,CAWSVGAYEQYF,TGTGCCTGGAGTGTAGGGGCCTACGAGCAGTACTTC
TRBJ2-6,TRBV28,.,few,CASRLGGSGANVLTF,TGTGCCAGCAGGTTAGGGGGCTCTGGGGCCAACGTCCTGACTTTC
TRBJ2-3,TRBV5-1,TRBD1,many,CASSGLQGADTQYF,TGCGCCAGCAGCGGCTTACAGGGGGCAGATACGCAGTATTTT
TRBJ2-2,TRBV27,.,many,CASSLLAQGTGELFF,TGTGCCAGCAGTTTACTCGCCCAAGGCACCGGGGAGCTGTTTTTT
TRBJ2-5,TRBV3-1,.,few,CASSQPTETQYF,TGTGCCAGCAGCCAGCCGACAGAGACCCAGTACTTC
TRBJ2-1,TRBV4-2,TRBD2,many,CASSQVPREGFENEQFF,TGTGCCAGCAGCCAAGTACCGCGGGAGGGTTTTGAAAATGAGCAGTTCTTC
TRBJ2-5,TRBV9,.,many,CASSTRGAEEETQYF,TGTGCCAGCAGCACCCGAGGGGCGGAGGAAGAGACCCAGTACTTC
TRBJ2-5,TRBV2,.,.,CASRRGHLQETQYF,TGTGCCAGCCGCCGGGGACACCTCCAAGAGACCCAGTACTTC
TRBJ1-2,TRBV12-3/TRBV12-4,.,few,CASRQGTNYGYTF,TGTGCCAGCAGACAGGGAACTAACTATGGCTACACCTTC
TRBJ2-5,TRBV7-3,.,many,CASSLTRGETQYF,TGTGCCAGCAGCTTAACGAGGGGGGAGACCCAGTACTTC
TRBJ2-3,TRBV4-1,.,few,CASSLKPGLPEGTDTQYF,TGCGCCAGCAGCCTAAAACCCGGACTCCCTGAGGGGACAGATACGCAGTATTTT
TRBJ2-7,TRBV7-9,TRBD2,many,CASSFFPAGGLEQYF,TGTGCCAGCAGCTTTTTCCCAGCGGGGGGGCTGGAGCAGTACTTC
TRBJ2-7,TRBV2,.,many,CASSEIGVGPHEQYF,TGTGCCAGCAGTGAGATCGGAGTGGGTCCCCACGAGCAGTACTTC
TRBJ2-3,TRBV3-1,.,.,CASSREFGLVTDTQYF,TGTGCCAGCAGCCGGGAGTTTGGTTTAGTCACAGATACGCAGTATTTT
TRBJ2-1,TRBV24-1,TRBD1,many,CATSDRSGQDNEQFF,TGTGCCACCAGTGACCGATCGGGACAGGACAATGAGCAGTTCTTC
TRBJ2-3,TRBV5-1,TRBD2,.,CASSSTSGGGGTQYF,TGCGCCAGCAGCTCGACTAGCGGGGGGGGTGGTACGCAGTATTTT
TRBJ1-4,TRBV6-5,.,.,CASSYSSTRNEKLFF,TGTGCCAGCAGTTACTCGAGCACACGTAATGAAAAACTGTTTTTT
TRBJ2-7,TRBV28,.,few,CASSSTGSEQYF,TGTGCCAGCAGCTCCACAGGGTCCGAGCAGTACTTC